One sample yielded the 20 T cell receptor beta chains listed below, sequenced in a study of blood T cell repertoires in COVID-19. This table comes from immunoSEQ multiplex PCR, and its TCRdb copy is limited to in-frame clones, with some not included. The table has tens of thousands of clones, around 87% seen once; the top ten hold around 4.2%. The sequencing input was peripheral blood. The source of these receptors is a man between 70 and 80 years old with active COVID-19.

The V call is TRBV27, the J call TRBJ2-3, with 9 bases aligning to TRBD2. The CDR3 totals 17 residues. Germline CDR1 reads MNHEY; CDR2 reads SMNVEV (reference sequence). The V gene end was trimmed by 2 bases and the J gene end by 2 bases; junction bases not matched to a gene: 8. The CDR3 coding sequence is TGTGCCAGCAGTTTAGATTCCCTAGCGGGGACCACAGATACGCAGTATTTT. This encodes CASSLDSLAGTTDTQYF.

The rearrangement joins TRBV5-4 to TRBJ2-3; 12 bases fit TRBD2. The germline V gene encodes CDR1 SGHNT and CDR2 YYREEE (reference sequence). The CDR3 contains 15 residues. Trimming removed 4 bases from V and 2 bases from J; junction bases left unmatched: 2. As DNA, the CDR3 is TGTGCCAGCAGCCCTAGCGGGAGGGACACAGATACGCAGTATTTT. Translating gives CASSPSGRDTDTQYF.

J is TRBJ2-7 and V is TRBV28; a possible D gene is TRBD1 (6 bases). V lost 10 bases, J lost 2 bases, and 12 bases lay in between. Germline CDR1 reads MDHEN; CDR2 reads SYDVKM. This CDR3 comprises 12 residues. The CDR3: CATRTDTYEQYF. As DNA, the CDR3 is TGTGCCACTCGGACAGACACCTACGAGCAGTACTTC.

The rearrangement joins TRBV18 to TRBJ1-1; D gene ambiguous. The CDR3 extends over 14 amino acids. Germline V gene lookup returns CDR1 KGHSH and CDR2 LQKENI. The ends were cut back, 2 bases at V and 5 bases at J, with 12 bases in the middle. The chain's CDR3 is CASSPAGRGTEAFF. The CDR3 DNA is TGTGCCAGCTCACCAGCGGGCCGCGGGACTGAAGCTTTCTTT. Based on the CDR3 plus reference TRBV18 and TRBJ1-1, the full variable domain is NAGVMQNPRHLVRRRGQEARLRCSPMKGHSHVYWYRQLPEEGLKFMVYLQKENIIDESGMPKERFSAEFPKEGPSILRIQQVVRGDSAAYFCASSPAGRGTEAFFGQGTRLTVV.

The V call is TRBV3-1 (or the pseudogene TRBV3-2), the J call TRBJ1-2; 8 positions agree with TRBD1. Germline V gene sequence: CDR1 LGHDT, CDR2 YNNKEL (reference sequence). This CDR3 comprises 14 residues. The V and J ends lost 2 bases and 8 bases, in that order; junction bases with no gene match: 7. CDR3 in DNA: TGTGCCAGCAGCCAAAGGGGCAGGGACAGGGGCTACACCTTC. This encodes CASSQRGRDRGYTF.

The V gene is TRBV19, the J gene TRBJ1-2, with D perhaps TRBD1 (6 bases). V was pared by 7 bases and J by 1 base, with 10 bases between. The CDR3 covers 13 residues. The germline V gene has CDR1 LNHDA and CDR2 SQIVND (reference sequence). CDR3 sequence (DNA): TGTGCCAGTATCGGGGACAATAACTATGGCTACACCTTC. Its translation is CASIGDNNYGYTF.

In its sample, this clone was seen once. J is TRBJ2-1 and V is TRBV21-1; the table assigns TRBD1, which was not confirmed against the DNA. TRBV21-1 is flagged as a pseudogene. CDR3 length: 16 amino acids. The CDR3 DNA reads as TGTGCCAGCAGCAAAGTAACAGGGAGCTCCTACAATGAGCAGTTCTTC. This encodes CASSKVTGSSYNEQFF.

The rearrangement joins TRBV30 to TRBJ1-4; D might be TRBD1 (6 bases). This CDR3 is built from 13 residues. Looked up from germline, CDR1 is GTSNPN and CDR2 is SVGIG (reference sequence). The V gene lost 3 bases and the J gene lost 7 bases, with 12 bases spanning the gap. CDR3 sequence reads: CAWSGQPGEKLFF. CDR3 in DNA: TGTGCCTGGAGCGGACAGCCAGGTGAAAAACTGTTTTTT.

V is TRBV5-1 and J is TRBJ2-7; TRBD2 aligns across 14 bases. V dropped 0 bases and J dropped 4; count of bases not matched to a gene: 6. Per germline, CDR1 SGHRS and CDR2 YFSETQ. The CDR3 has 17 residues. This chain's CDR3 is CASSLGLAGGPLYEQYF. The DNA of the CDR3 is TGCGCCAGCAGCTTGGGACTAGCGGGAGGGCCGTTGTACGAGCAGTACTTC.

The chain recombines TRBV19 with TRBJ1-1; maybe TRBD1 (6 bases). The CDR3 runs to 13 residues. Deletions cut 5 bases from V and 6 bases from J, with 13 bases between. Germline CDR1 LNHDA, CDR2 SQIVND (reference sequence). The chain's CDR3 is CASSPRGGPEAFF. CDR3 in DNA: TGTGCCAGTAGTCCCCGGGGGGGGCCTGAAGCTTTCTTT. The full variable domain, rest sourced from reference TRBV19 and TRBJ1-1, is DGGITQSPKYLFRKEGQNVTLSCEQNLNHDAMYWYRQDPGQGLRLIYYSQIVNDFQKGDIAEGYSVSREKKESFPLTVTSAQKNPTAFYLCASSPRGGPEAFFGQGTRLTVV.

The chain uses TRBV7-3 and TRBJ1-1, with D maybe TRBD1 (6 bases). Germline loops: CDR1 SGHTA, CDR2 FQGTGA. The CDR3 length is 16 residues. Trimming took 2 bases from V and 0 from J, leaving 13 bases between them. The CDR3 DNA is TGTGCCAGCAGCTTACCCCGGACAGCGATGAACACTGAAGCTTTCTTT. This gives the protein CASSLPRTAMNTEAFF.

V gene TRBV7-2 combines with J gene TRBJ2-6; TRBD1 matches 10 bases. J gave up 3 bases and V 1 base, and 9 bases lay outside the gene matches. Germline values: CDR1 SGHTA, CDR2 FQGNSA. The CDR3 consists of 19 residues. The CDR3: CASSLGRDRGLSGANVLTF. CDR3 DNA: TGTGCCAGCAGCTTAGGGAGGGACAGGGGCTTGAGTGGGGCCAACGTCCTGACTTTC.

This clone was counted only a few times. The chain combines TRBV4-3 with TRBJ1-4; D is ambiguous. Germline V lookup: CDR1 LGHNA, CDR2 YSLEER. V gave up 6 bases and J gave up 0 bases, with 8 bases separating them. This CDR3 has 14 amino acids. DNA of the CDR3: TGCGCCAGCAGGGAGGGCCCAACTAATGAAAAACTGTTTTTT. Its translation: CASREGPTNEKLFF.

The chain carries TRBV9 and TRBJ2-2; D is ambiguous. The CDR3 totals 12 residues. V was cut by 3 bases and J by 5 bases, with 5 bases left in between. The germline gives CDR1 SGDLS, CDR2 YYNGEE. CDR3 region: CASSAETGELFF. The DNA for the CDR3 is TGTGCCAGCAGCGCGGAGACCGGGGAGCTGTTTTTT.

The CDR3, as DNA: TGCGCCAGCAGCCTGGGGGGCCAGGGGGATGGCTACACCTTC. Translating it yields CASSLGGQGDGYTF. This sequence joins TRBV4-3 and TRBJ1-2; 7 bases are shared with TRBD1. The CDR3 length is 14 residues. CDR1 and CDR2 from the germline V gene are LGHNA and YSLEER. J gave up 6 bases and V 4 bases, and 8 bases lay outside the gene matches.

The chain carries TRBV7-6 and TRBJ1-5; tentatively, D is TRBD1 (5 bases). From germline, CDR1 is SGHVS and CDR2 FNYEAQ. The length of the CDR3 is 13 residues. Trimming left V 1 base short and J 4 bases short, with 5 bases between. CDR3 bases: TGTGCCAGCAGCTTAGACAGGAATCAGCCCCAGCATTTT. It codes for CASSLDRNQPQHF.

The chain combines TRBV23-1 with TRBJ2-3, with a tentative D call TRBD1 (7 bases). TRBV23-1 falls under the ORF class, with uncertain function. The CDR3 is made up of 15 amino acids. Trimming removed 8 bases at V and 3 bases at J, with 18 bases between. The CDR3 DNA reads as TGCGCCAGCCCCCCCGAGCAGGGGGGAACAGATACGCAGTATTTT. Translating it yields CASPPEQGGTDTQYF.

Here the CDR3 reads CASSEALLGTGDQPQHF. The CDR3 DNA sequence: TGTGCCAGCAGTGAAGCGCTTTTGGGGACAGGGGACCAGCCCCAGCATTTT. This sequence joins TRBV6-1 and TRBJ1-5; TRBD1 aligns across 10 bases. After removal of 0 bases from V and 7 bases from J, the junction contained 9 bases not matched to a gene. Germline lookup yields CDR1 MNHNS and CDR2 SASEGT. The CDR3 sequence is 17 residues long.

The CDR3 nucleotides read TGCGCCAGCAGCTTGGCCGCTAGCGGGAGTGAGACCCAGTACTTC. Protein sequence: CASSLAASGSETQYF. The chain links TRBV5-1 to TRBJ2-5; 10 bases fit TRBD2. The CDR3 extends over 15 amino acids. V lost 0 bases, J lost 5 bases, and 4 bases stayed unmatched. Germline CDR1 SGHRS, CDR2 YFSETQ. Using reference TRBV5-1 and TRBJ2-5 for the parts outside the CDR3, the full variable domain is KAGVTQTPRYLIKTRGQQVTLSCSPISGHRSVSWYQQTPGQGLQFLFEYFSETQRNKGNFPGRFSGRQFSNSRSEMNVSTLELGDSALYLCASSLAASGSETQYFGPGTRLLVL.

This chain uses TRBV19 with TRBJ1-2, with 11 positions matching TRBD1. The CDR3 sequence is 18 residues long. The germline gives CDR1 LNHDA, CDR2 SQIVND (reference sequence). With 6 bases clipped from V and 0 bases from J, the junction kept 12 bases outside the gene matches. For the CDR3, the DNA is TGTGCCAGTAGACTGGGCCAGGGACAGGGGGGTACTAACTATGGCTACACCTTC. Amino acids: CASRLGQGQGGTNYGYTF.